This T cell receptor (beta chain) was found in a study of graft-versus-host responses after intestinal transplantation. Turning to the study itself: Recipients got multivisceral, liver-intestinal, or isolated intestinal transplants. Overall study results and limits: Researchers found GvH clones in recipient marrow, and some showed up first in ileum or blood.

Points on this clone: Its target is unknown.

Per the germline V gene, CDR1 is MDHEN and CDR2 is SYDVKM. The CDR3 loop spans 14 amino acids. The ends lost 6 bases at V and 1 base at J; junction bases unmatched: 0. Generated by immunoSEQ multiplex PCR, the TCRdb table keeps only in-frame clones and is missing some. The sample holds about 100,000 clones; over 75% are singletons and the top ten take around 0.95%. The J gene is TRBJ2-2, the V gene TRBV28, with 9 bases that match TRBD1. The sample here was unstimulated CD4+ T cells sorted from spleen or lymph node cells, taken before transplant. The TCR originated in a human donor who was the organ donor for an intestinal transplant. CDR3 in DNA: TGTGCCAGCAGGGGACAGGGGAACACCGGGGAGCTGTTTTTT. It specifies CASRGQGNTGELFF.